One and the same sample provided the 18 T cell receptor beta chains below, sequenced in a study of early T cells in non-severe SARS-CoV-2 infection. TCRdb itself ran the 5' RACE reads through MiXCR, one entry per CDR3 protein. Of some 45,000 distinct CDR3 sequences listed, about 4.2% are singletons. Sample: whole blood. These receptors all stem from an adult who was a healthcare worker with PCR-confirmed SARS-CoV-2 infection or an uninfected control (not recorded which).

V and J are TRBV2 and TRBJ2-3; D remains unclear. This CDR3 contains 14 residues. The germline V and J ends were trimmed by 6 bases and 0 bases, with 10 bases remaining between them. Germline V gives CDR1 SNHLY, CDR2 FYNNEI. CDR3 DNA: TGTGCCAGCAGGGAAATGGACAGCACAGATACGCAGTATTTT. Translated: CASREMDSTDTQYF.

This clonotype was seen many times. The rearrangement links TRBV7-2 to TRBJ1-1, with TRBD1 matching 10 bases. The CDR3 totals 17 residues. V lost 1 base, J lost 4 bases, and 9 bases stayed unmatched. Germline values: CDR1 SGHTA, CDR2 FQGNSA. This chain's CDR3 is CASSLGSGQGFGTEAFF. For the CDR3, the DNA is TGTGCCAGCAGCTTAGGGTCGGGACAGGGGTTTGGCACTGAAGCTTTCTTT.

This clonotype has a count of ten or more. The chain joins TRBV27 to TRBJ1-6, with D uncertain. Trimming shortened V by 4 bases and J by 5 bases, and 15 bases separated the two germline ends. CDR3 length: 16 amino acids. Germline loops: CDR1 MNHEY, CDR2 SMNVEV (reference sequence). CDR3 residues: CASSSRGSLNNSPLHF. The CDR3, as DNA: TGTGCCAGCAGTTCTCGCGGGTCCCTGAATAATTCACCCCTCCACTTT.

There are many counts of this clonotype. Here the CDR3 DNA reads TGTGCCAGCAGTCTCTCGTGGAGAACCTACAATGAGCAGTTCTTC. Its translation: CASSLSWRTYNEQFF. The V gene is TRBV6-1, the J gene TRBJ2-1; no clear D gene. CDR1 is MNHNS, CDR2 SASEGT, per germline. Trimming shortened V by 5 bases and J by 2 bases, and 13 bases separated the two germline ends. The CDR3 covers 15 residues.

This clonotype was seen repeatedly, ten times or more. The chain couples TRBV20-1 to TRBJ1-6; maybe TRBD1 (6 bases). CDR3 length equals 17 residues. The V and J ends lost 2 bases and 4 bases respectively, with 18 bases between them. Germline-derived CDR1 and CDR2 are DFQATT and SNEGSKA (reference sequence). CDR3 amino acids: CSARWGALGEYNSPLHF. DNA of the CDR3: TGCAGTGCTAGATGGGGGGCTCTAGGCGAATATAATTCACCCCTCCACTTT.

The sample holds many counts of this clonotype. The rearrangement uses TRBV20-1 and TRBJ2-1, with D perhaps TRBD2 (5 bases). Germline V gene data show CDR1 as DFQATT and CDR2 as SNEGSKA (reference sequence). Deletions cut 3 bases from V and 5 bases from J, with 14 bases between. The length of the CDR3 is 14 residues. The DNA for the CDR3 is TGCAGTGCTAGCCTTGGGCTAGCTAACAATGAGCAGTTCTTC. Translating gives CSASLGLANNEQFF.

This clonotype was found a few times. The V call is TRBV19, the J call TRBJ2-1, with D uncertain. Germline values: CDR1 LNHDA, CDR2 SQIVND (reference sequence). There are 14 residues in the CDR3. Trimming left V 4 bases short and J 2 bases short, with 9 bases between. As DNA, the CDR3 is TGTGCCAGTAGTAGAGGCACGACCTACAATGAGCAGTTCTTC. This sequence encodes CASSRGTTYNEQFF.

This clonotype has a count of ten or more. In nucleotides, the CDR3 is TGTGCCAGCAGCGGGGGGACTAGCGGTTTCTACAATGAGCAGTTCTTC. Protein sequence: CASSGGTSGFYNEQFF. This chain joins TRBV7-9 and TRBJ2-1, with 11 bases matching TRBD2. Germline values: CDR1 SEHNR, CDR2 FQNEAQ (reference sequence). The CDR3 has 16 residues. The V segment lost 5 bases and the J segment 3 bases; nucleotides outside the gene matches: 6.

This clonotype was observed a handful of times. J is TRBJ2-7 and V is TRBV7-9; 10 nucleotides line up with TRBD2. CDR1 is SEHNR and CDR2 is FQNEAQ in the germline V gene (reference sequence). V shed 5 bases and J 0 bases; nucleotides not matched to a gene: 4. CDR3 size: 15 residues. CDR3 in amino acids: CASSRSSGSSYEQYF. CDR3 nucleotides: TGTGCCAGCAGCCGTTCTAGCGGGAGCTCCTACGAGCAGTACTTC.

This clonotype was seen ten or more times. V and J are TRBV5-4 and TRBJ2-3; D might be TRBD2 (6 bases). Germline loops: CDR1 SGHNT, CDR2 YYREEE (reference sequence). The CDR3 sequence is 14 residues long. Trimming removed 7 bases from V and 3 bases from J, with 15 bases in between. The CDR3 DNA reads TGTGCCAGCCTGGACGGGAGTAGTACAGATACGCAGTATTTT. Protein: CASLDGSSTDTQYF.

In its sample, this clonotype was seen many times. The chain uses TRBV12-3 or TRBV12-4 and TRBJ1-6; 7 bases match TRBD1. Germline trimming cut 5 bases from V and 5 bases from J; bases unmatched to any gene: 3. This CDR3 is built from 14 residues. The CDR3 nucleotides read TGTGCCAGCAGTCGCGGACAGGATAATTCACCCCTCCACTTT. Translation: CASSRGQDNSPLHF.

This chain links TRBV20-1 with TRBJ2-7; the match to TRBD2 covers 14 bases. CDR3 size: 15 residues. Germline loops: CDR1 DFQATT, CDR2 SNEGSKA (reference sequence). With V trimmed by 0 bases and J by 4 bases, 2 bases remained unmatched. The CDR3 loop reads CSARETSGGVYEQYF. The CDR3 DNA reads as TGCAGTGCTAGAGAGACTAGCGGGGGGGTTTACGAGCAGTACTTC.

At least ten counts were recorded for this clonotype. The V call is TRBV12-3 or TRBV12-4, the J call TRBJ1-5, with TRBD1 matching 7 bases. The CDR3 extends over 15 amino acids. The J segment lost 7 bases and the V segment lost 1 base, leaving 7 bases of the junction unmatched. The chain's CDR3 is CASSLDGRGLQPQHF. CDR3 bases: TGTGCCAGCAGTTTAGACGGCAGGGGGTTACAGCCCCAGCATTTT.

There are many counts of this clonotype. V usage is TRBV2 and J usage is TRBJ2-1; D gene ambiguous. Trimming took off 7 bases at V and 7 bases at J, with 17 bases between the two ends. CDR3 length: 14 amino acids. CDR1 is SNHLY and CDR2 is FYNNEI in the germline V gene. Written as DNA, the CDR3 is TGTGCCAGCAAGATACTGATGGGGTCGAATGAGCAGTTCTTC. Encoded protein: CASKILMGSNEQFF.

This clonotype was counted many times. The chain carries TRBV7-2 and TRBJ2-6, with a tentative D call TRBD2 (6 bases). This CDR3 contains 20 residues. V lost 7 bases to trimming and J lost 1 base, with 26 bases between them. Per the germline V gene, CDR1 is SGHTA and CDR2 is FQGNSA. For the CDR3, the DNA is TGTGCCAGCACCGCCAGGCCCTCCGGGACTGACCTTTCTGGGGCCAACGTCCTGACTTTC. This gives the protein CASTARPSGTDLSGANVLTF.

This clonotype was observed at least ten times. The chain couples TRBV13 to TRBJ2-7; 12 nucleotides line up with TRBD2. Per the germline V gene, CDR1 is PRHDT and CDR2 is FYEKMQ (reference sequence). This CDR3 has 14 residues. Trimming removed 5 bases from V and 6 bases from J; junction bases left unmatched: 5. CDR3 sequence: CASSRLAGESEQYF. CDR3 in DNA: TGTGCCAGCAGCCGACTAGCGGGAGAATCCGAGCAGTACTTC.

This clonotype was recorded at least ten times. The rearrangement uses TRBV5-1 and TRBJ1-3; tentatively, D is TRBD1 (5 bases). V dropped 0 bases and J dropped 3 bases, with 13 bases sitting between them. Germline V gene sequence: CDR1 SGHRS, CDR2 YFSETQ. CDR3 length: 16 residues. This CDR3 reads CASSLVPGRVGNTIYF. CDR3 sequence (DNA): TGCGCCAGCAGCTTGGTCCCGGGACGGGTTGGAAACACCATATATTTT.

This clonotype was found many times. CDR3 residues: CASSYGRYEQYF. CDR3 nucleotide sequence: TGTGCCAGCAGTTACGGGAGGTACGAGCAGTACTTC. The chain recombines TRBV6-6 with TRBJ2-7; D may be TRBD2 (6 bases). The CDR3 is made up of 12 amino acids. Trimming cost V 2 bases and J 4 bases, with 6 bases left between them. CDR1 and CDR2 from the germline V gene are MNHNY and SVGAGI (reference sequence).